These 18 T cell receptor beta chains were all obtained from the same sample, sequenced in a study of T cells after yellow fever vaccination. TCRdb called the 5' RACE reads again in MiXCR, with one record for every CDR3 protein. The sample shows approximately 580,000 distinct CDR3 sequences, about a sixth of them seen only once. The sample in question was PBMCs, obtained around 5 days after the first yellow fever vaccination. These TCRs come from a man aged 18 to 29 who received the YFV17D yellow fever vaccine.

The chain has TRBV7-9 and TRBJ1-4, with 7 bases identical to TRBD1. Germline V lookup: CDR1 SEHNR, CDR2 FQNEAQ (reference sequence). V was clipped by 8 bases and J by 7 bases; unmatched bases: 7. CDR3 length: 13 residues. CDR3 bases: TGTGCCAGCTACCGGGACAGCGGTGAAAAACTGTTTTTT. Amino acids: CASYRDSGEKLFF.

This clonotype occurred a few times. The J gene is TRBJ2-3, the V gene TRBV20-1; TRBD2 is a possible D gene (5 bases). Trimming removed 6 bases at V and 4 bases at J, with 11 bases between. CDR3 size: 12 residues. Germline CDR1 DFQATT, CDR2 SNEGSKA (reference sequence). The CDR3: CSAPAGADTQYF. CDR3 coding DNA: TGCAGTGCGCCGGCGGGCGCAGATACGCAGTATTTT.

J is TRBJ2-2 and V is TRBV7-3; TRBD2 matches 12 bases. Germline CDR1 is SGHTA and CDR2 is FQGTGA. The CDR3 is 16 amino acids. The trim removed 5 bases at V and 7 bases at J, leaving 8 bases unmatched. In DNA, the CDR3 is TGTGCCAGCAGCCCCCTAGCGGGGGGGCTTAGCGGGGAGCTGTTTTTT. Protein product: CASSPLAGGLSGELFF.

This clonotype has just a few counts. The chain carries TRBV18 and TRBJ2-5, with D perhaps TRBD2 (6 bases). There are 18 residues in the CDR3. Per the germline V gene, CDR1 is KGHSH and CDR2 is LQKENI. V was pared by 2 bases and J by 4 bases, with 23 bases between. Here the CDR3 reads CASSPNTPGLQWGETQYF. The CDR3 DNA reads as TGTGCCAGCTCACCAAATACACCGGGACTTCAGTGGGGAGAGACCCAGTACTTC.

This clonotype was recorded a few times. V usage is TRBV28 and J usage is TRBJ2-3; 7 bases match TRBD1. In germline, CDR1 is MDHEN, CDR2 SYDVKM. Trimming removed 4 bases from V and 2 bases from J; junction bases left unmatched: 6. There are 15 residues in the CDR3. The chain's CDR3 is CASSSAGTDTDTQYF. CDR3 sequence (DNA): TGTGCCAGCAGTTCTGCCGGGACAGACACAGATACGCAGTATTTT.

This clonotype has only a few counts. V usage is TRBV27 and J usage is TRBJ2-1; D not resolved. Per germline, CDR1 MNHEY and CDR2 SMNVEV (reference sequence). The V end was cut by 2 bases, the J end by 4 bases, with 9 bases between. The CDR3 contains 14 residues. CDR3 protein: CASSLDSRYNEQFF. The CDR3 DNA reads TGTGCCAGCAGTTTAGATAGCCGGTACAATGAGCAGTTCTTC.

This clonotype came up a few times. The chain is built from TRBV4-1 and TRBJ2-1; D tentatively reads TRBD1 or TRBD2 (6 bases each). The CDR3 sequence is 16 residues long. V lost 3 bases and J 5 bases, leaving 17 bases between the germline ends. Germline CDR1 is MGHRA and CDR2 is YSYEKL. CDR3 sequence: CASSHWWGAPNNEQFF. The DNA for the CDR3 is TGCGCCAGCAGCCATTGGTGGGGGGCCCCCAACAATGAGCAGTTCTTC.

V and J are TRBV5-5 and TRBJ1-1; D is perhaps TRBD1 (5 bases). V was cut by 6 bases and J by 3 bases, with 15 bases left in between. The CDR3 sequence is 14 residues long. Germline V gene sequence: CDR1 SGHKS, CDR2 YYEKEE (reference sequence). The CDR3 protein is CASTIGGGYTEAFF. CDR3 nucleotide sequence: TGTGCCAGCACCATTGGGGGGGGATACACTGAAGCTTTCTTT.

The genes are TRBV7-6 and TRBJ2-5; 7 bases match TRBD2. Per germline, CDR1 SGHVS and CDR2 FNYEAQ. V dropped 4 bases and J dropped 7; count of bases not matched to a gene: 6. CDR3 length equals 13 residues. CDR3 in DNA: TGTGCCAGCAGCTCACCCGGGGGGTCGACCCAGTACTTC. Protein product: CASSSPGGSTQYF.

In this sample, this clonotype turned up a few times. The CDR3 loop reads CASSLSHSQETQYF. CDR3 nucleotides: TGCGCCAGCAGCTTAAGTCATAGCCAAGAGACCCAGTACTTC. J is TRBJ2-5 and V is TRBV5-1; D is undetermined. Trimming shortened V by 2 bases and J by 1 base, and 9 bases separated the two germline ends. CDR3 length: 14 residues. Germline lookup yields CDR1 SGHRS and CDR2 YFSETQ.

V usage is TRBV9 and J usage is TRBJ2-7; TRBD2 agrees at 9 bases. The CDR3 runs 15 residues. The V gene end was trimmed by 4 bases and the J gene end by 0 bases; junction bases not matched to a gene: 5. In germline, CDR1 is SGDLS, CDR2 YYNGEE. The CDR3 DNA is TGTGCCAGCAGCCCCGCGGGGGGGCACTCCTACGAGCAGTACTTC. Protein: CASSPAGGHSYEQYF.

As DNA, the CDR3 is TGTGCCATCGGGGGGACAGGCCCTTCTGAGCAGTACTTC. The encoded protein is CAIGGTGPSEQYF. This chain links TRBV10-3 with TRBJ2-7; 8 bases are shared with TRBD1. The CDR3 is made up of 13 amino acids. Germline CDR1 is ENHRY and CDR2 is SYGVKD. V gave up 8 bases and J gave up 7 bases; unmatched junction bases: 10.

This clonotype was seen only a few times. J is TRBJ2-5 and V is TRBV7-2; D call uncertain. Germline CDR1 reads SGHTA; CDR2 reads FQGNSA. This CDR3 contains 12 residues. V lost 5 bases, J lost 5 bases, and 9 bases lay in between. For the CDR3, the DNA is TGTGCCAGCAGCCCACCGACGGAGACCCAGTACTTC. It is translated as CASSPPTETQYF.

The chain is built from TRBV5-1 and TRBJ2-5; 8 nucleotides agree with TRBD1. The CDR3 runs 13 residues. Per germline, CDR1 SGHRS and CDR2 YFSETQ. The trim removed 4 bases at V and 5 bases at J, leaving 4 bases unmatched. The CDR3 loop reads CASSDRGEETQYF. The DNA of the CDR3 is TGCGCCAGCAGCGACAGGGGAGAGGAGACCCAGTACTTC.

The V and J genes are TRBV7-2 and TRBJ1-2, with 12 bases identical to TRBD1. This CDR3 is 16 amino acids long. V lost 3 bases to trimming and J lost 2 bases; unmatched junction nucleotides: 4. CDR1 SGHTA and CDR2 FQGNSA come from the germline V gene. The CDR3 region has the DNA TGTGCCAGCAGCTTGTGGGGGACAGGGGGCAACTATGGCTACACCTTC. Protein product: CASSLWGTGGNYGYTF. Based on the CDR3 plus reference TRBV7-2 and TRBJ1-2, the full variable domain is GAGVSQSPSNKVTEKGKDVELRCDPISGHTALYWYRQSLGQGLEFLIYFQGNSAPDKSGLPSDRFSAERTGGSVSTLTIQRTQQEDSAVYLCASSLWGTGGNYGYTFGSGTRLTVV.

The chain combines TRBV4-3 with TRBJ1-2; D not certain. From germline, CDR1 is LGHNA and CDR2 YSLEER. This CDR3 has 12 amino acids. Trimming pared 5 bases from V and 2 bases from J, leaving 6 bases between. CDR3 sequence reads: CASSRQNYGYTF. CDR3 in DNA: TGCGCCAGCAGCAGGCAAAACTATGGCTACACCTTC.

The genes are TRBV20-1 and TRBJ1-5; 8 bases are a match to TRBD1. The germline V gene has CDR1 DFQATT and CDR2 SNEGSKA (reference sequence). The CDR3 covers 14 residues. With V trimmed by 0 bases and J by 6 bases, 4 bases remained unmatched. The CDR3 DNA is TGCAGTGCTAGAGACGACAGGGGAGGTCAGCCCCAGCATTTT. Encoded protein: CSARDDRGGQPQHF.

This clonotype came up a few times. The gene calls are TRBV27 and TRBJ1-1, with D hard to call. Germline values: CDR1 MNHEY, CDR2 SMNVEV (reference sequence). Trimming stripped 6 bases from V and 2 bases from J, with 10 bases between. The length of the CDR3 is 13 residues. In DNA, the CDR3 is TGTGCCAGCAGATTGGGGAGTAACACTGAAGCTTTCTTT. This encodes CASRLGSNTEAFF.